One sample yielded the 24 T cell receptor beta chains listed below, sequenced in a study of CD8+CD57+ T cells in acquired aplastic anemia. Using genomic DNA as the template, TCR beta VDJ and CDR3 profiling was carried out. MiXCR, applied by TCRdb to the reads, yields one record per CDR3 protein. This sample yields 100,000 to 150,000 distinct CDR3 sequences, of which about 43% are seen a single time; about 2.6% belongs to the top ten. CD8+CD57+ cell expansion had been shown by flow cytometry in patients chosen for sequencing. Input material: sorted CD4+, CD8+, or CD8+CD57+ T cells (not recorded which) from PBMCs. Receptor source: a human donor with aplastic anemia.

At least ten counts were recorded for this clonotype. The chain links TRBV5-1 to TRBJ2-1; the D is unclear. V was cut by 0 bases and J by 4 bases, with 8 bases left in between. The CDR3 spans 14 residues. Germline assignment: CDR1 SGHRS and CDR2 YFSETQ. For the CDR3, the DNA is TGCGCCAGCAGCTTGGAACTCTATTACAATGAGCAGTTCTTC. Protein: CASSLELYYNEQFF.

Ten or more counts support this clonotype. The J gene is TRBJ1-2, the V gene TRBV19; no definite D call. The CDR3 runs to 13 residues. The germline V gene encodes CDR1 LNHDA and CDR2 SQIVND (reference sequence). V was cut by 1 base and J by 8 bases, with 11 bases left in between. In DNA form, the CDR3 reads TGTGCCAGTAGTATAGTGGGCAATAACGGCTACACCTTC. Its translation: CASSIVGNNGYTF.

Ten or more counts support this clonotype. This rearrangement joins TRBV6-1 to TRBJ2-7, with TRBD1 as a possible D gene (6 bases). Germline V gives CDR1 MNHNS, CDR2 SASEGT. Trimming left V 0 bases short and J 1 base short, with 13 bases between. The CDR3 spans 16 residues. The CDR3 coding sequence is TGTGCCAGCAGTGAAGCAGGGGGTCCCTCTTCCTACGAGCAGTACGTC. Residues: CASSEAGGPSSYEQYV.

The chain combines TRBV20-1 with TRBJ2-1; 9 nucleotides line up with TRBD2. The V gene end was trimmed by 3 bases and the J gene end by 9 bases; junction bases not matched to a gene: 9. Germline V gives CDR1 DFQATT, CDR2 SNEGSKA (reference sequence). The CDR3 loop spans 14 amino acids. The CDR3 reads CSASRNSGGLEQFF. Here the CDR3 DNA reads TGCAGTGCTAGTCGGAATAGCGGGGGACTTGAGCAGTTCTTC.

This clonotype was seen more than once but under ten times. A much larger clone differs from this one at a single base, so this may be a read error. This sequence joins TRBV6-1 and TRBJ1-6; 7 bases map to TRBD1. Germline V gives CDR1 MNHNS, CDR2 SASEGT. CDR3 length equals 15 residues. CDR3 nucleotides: TGTGCCAGCAGACCCGAGGGGGCCTATAATCCACCCCTCCACTTT. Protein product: CASRPEGAYNPPLHF.

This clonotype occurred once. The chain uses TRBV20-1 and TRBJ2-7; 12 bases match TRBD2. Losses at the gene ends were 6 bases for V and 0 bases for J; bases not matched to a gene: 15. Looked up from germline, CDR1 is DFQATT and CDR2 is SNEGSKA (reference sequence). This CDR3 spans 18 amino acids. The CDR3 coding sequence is TGCAGTGCCCCGGCTGGGACTAGCGGGTCCTCGAGCTCCTACGAGCAGTACGTC. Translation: CSAPAGTSGSSSSYEQYV.

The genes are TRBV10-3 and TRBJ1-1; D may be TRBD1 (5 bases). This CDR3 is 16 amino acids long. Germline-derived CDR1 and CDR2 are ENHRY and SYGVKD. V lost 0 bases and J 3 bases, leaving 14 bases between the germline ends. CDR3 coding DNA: TGTGCCATCAGTGAGTCGGGTGGTAGGGGCGACACTGAAGCTTTCTTT. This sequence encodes CAISESGGRGDTEAFF.

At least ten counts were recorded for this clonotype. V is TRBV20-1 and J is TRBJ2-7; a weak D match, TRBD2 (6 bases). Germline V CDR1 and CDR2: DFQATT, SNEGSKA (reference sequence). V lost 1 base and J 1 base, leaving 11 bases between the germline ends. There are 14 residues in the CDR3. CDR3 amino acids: CSARAAGPSYEQYF. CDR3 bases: TGCAGTGCTAGAGCCGCGGGGCCTTCCTACGAGCAGTACTTC.

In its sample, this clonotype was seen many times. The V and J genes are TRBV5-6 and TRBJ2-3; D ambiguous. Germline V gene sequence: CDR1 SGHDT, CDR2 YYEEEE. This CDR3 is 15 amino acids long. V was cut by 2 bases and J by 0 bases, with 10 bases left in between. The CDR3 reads CASSFGPISTDTQYF. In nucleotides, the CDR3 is TGTGCCAGCAGCTTCGGACCGATTAGCACAGATACGCAGTATTTT.

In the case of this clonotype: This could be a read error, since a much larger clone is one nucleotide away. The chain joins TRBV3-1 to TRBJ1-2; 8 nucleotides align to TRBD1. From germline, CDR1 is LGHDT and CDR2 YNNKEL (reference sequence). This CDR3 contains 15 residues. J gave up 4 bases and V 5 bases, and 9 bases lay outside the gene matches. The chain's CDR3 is CASSERDRGAYGYTF. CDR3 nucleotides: TGTGCCAGCAGCGAAAGAGACAGGGGCGCCTATGGCTACACCTTC.

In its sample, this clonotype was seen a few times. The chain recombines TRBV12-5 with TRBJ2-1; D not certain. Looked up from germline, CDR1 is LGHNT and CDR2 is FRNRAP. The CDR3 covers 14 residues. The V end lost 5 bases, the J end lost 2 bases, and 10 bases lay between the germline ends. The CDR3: CASGPGVPYNEQFF. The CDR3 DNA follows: TGTGCTAGTGGTCCCGGAGTGCCCTACAATGAGCAGTTCTTC.

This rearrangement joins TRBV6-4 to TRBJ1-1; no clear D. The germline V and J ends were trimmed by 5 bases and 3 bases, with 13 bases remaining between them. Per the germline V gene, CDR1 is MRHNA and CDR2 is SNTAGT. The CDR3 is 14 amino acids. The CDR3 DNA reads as TGTGCCAGCAGTAAAGACTCGAGGCACACTGAAGCTTTCTTT. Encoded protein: CASSKDSRHTEAFF.

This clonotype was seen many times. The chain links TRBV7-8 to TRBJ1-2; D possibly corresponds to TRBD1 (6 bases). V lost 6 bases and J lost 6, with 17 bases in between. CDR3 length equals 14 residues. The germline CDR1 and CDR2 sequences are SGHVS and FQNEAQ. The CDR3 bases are TGTGCCAGCAGTCCTGGTCGGGGGGCGAATGGCTACACCTTC. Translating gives CASSPGRGANGYTF.

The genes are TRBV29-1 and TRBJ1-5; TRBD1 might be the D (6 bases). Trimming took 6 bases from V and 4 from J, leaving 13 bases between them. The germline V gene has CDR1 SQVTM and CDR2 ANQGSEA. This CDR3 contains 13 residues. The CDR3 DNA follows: TGCAGCGTCAGGACAGCCCAAAATCAGCCCCAGCATTTT. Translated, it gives CSVRTAQNQPQHF.

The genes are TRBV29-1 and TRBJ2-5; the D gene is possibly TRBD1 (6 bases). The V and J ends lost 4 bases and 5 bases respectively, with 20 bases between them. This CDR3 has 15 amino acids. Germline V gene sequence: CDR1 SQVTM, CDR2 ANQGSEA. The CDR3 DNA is TGCAGCGTTGGCCCACAGGGTATGGTTCAGGAGACCCAGTACTTC. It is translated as CSVGPQGMVQETQYF. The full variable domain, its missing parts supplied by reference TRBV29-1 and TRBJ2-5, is SAVISQKPSRDICQRGTSLTIQCQVDSQVTMMFWYRQQPGQSLTLIATANQGSEATYESGFVIDKFPISRPNLTFSTLTVSNMSPEDSSIYLCSVGPQGMVQETQYFGPGTRLLVL.

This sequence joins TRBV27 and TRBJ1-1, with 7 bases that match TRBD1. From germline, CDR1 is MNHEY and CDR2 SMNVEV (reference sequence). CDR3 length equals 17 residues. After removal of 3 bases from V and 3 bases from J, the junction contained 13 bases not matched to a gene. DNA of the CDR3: TGTGCCAGCAGTTTCCCGACGGGGACAGCGACCTACACTGAAGCTTTCTTT. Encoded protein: CASSFPTGTATYTEAFF.

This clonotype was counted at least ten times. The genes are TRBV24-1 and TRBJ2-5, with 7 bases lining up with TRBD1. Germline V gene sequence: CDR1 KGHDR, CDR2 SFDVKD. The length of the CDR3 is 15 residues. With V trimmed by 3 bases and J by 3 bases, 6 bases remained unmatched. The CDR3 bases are TGTGCCACCAGTGATCACCGGGACAGCAAAGAGACCCAGTACTTC. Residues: CATSDHRDSKETQYF.

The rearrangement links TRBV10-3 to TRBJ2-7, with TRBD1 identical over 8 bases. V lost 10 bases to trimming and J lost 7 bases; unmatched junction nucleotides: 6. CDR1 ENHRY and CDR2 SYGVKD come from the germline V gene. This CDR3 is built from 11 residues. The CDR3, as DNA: TGTGCCACCCGACAGGGGTGGGAGCAGTACTTC. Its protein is CATRQGWEQYF.

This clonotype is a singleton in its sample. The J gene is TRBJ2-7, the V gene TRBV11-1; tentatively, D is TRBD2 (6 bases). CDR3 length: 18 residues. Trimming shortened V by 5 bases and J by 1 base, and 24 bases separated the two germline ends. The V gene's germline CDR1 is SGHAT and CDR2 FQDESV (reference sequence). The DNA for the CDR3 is TGTGCCAGCAGCCCCCAAAACACCGGGGGAGAGTCTTCCTACGAGCAGTACGTC. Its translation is CASSPQNTGGESSYEQYV.

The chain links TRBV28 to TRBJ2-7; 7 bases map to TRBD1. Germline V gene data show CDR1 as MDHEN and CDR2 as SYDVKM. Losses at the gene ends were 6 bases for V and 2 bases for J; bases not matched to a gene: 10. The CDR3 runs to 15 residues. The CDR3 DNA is TGTGCCAGCAGCATTGGACAGGCGGTGACCTACGAGCAGTACGTC. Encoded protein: CASSIGQAVTYEQYV.

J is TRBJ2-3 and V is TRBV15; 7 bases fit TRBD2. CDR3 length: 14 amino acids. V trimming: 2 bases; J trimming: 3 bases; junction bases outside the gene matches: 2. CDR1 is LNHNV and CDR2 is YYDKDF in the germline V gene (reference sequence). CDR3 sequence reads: CATSRPGGTDTQYF. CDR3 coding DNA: TGTGCCACCAGCAGACCGGGAGGTACAGATACGCAGTATTTT.

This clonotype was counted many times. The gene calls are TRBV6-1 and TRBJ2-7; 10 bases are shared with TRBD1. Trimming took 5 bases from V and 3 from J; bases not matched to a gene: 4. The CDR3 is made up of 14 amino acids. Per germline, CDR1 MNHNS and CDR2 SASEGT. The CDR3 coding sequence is TGTGCCAGCAGTAGCGGGGACAGGGGCTACGAGCAGTACGTC. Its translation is CASSSGDRGYEQYV.

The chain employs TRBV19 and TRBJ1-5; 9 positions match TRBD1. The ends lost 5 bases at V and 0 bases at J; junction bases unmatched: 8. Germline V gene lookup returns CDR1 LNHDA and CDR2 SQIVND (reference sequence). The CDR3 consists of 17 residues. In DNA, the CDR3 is TGTGCCAGTAGTCCGGGACAGGGAGACATTAGCAATCAGCCCCAGCATTTT. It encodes CASSPGQGDISNQPQHF. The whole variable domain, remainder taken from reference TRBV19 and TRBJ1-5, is DGGITQSPKYLFRKEGQNVTLSCEQNLNHDAMYWYRQDPGQGLRLIYYSQIVNDFQKGDIAEGYSVSREKKESFPLTVTSAQKNPTAFYLCASSPGQGDISNQPQHFGDGTRLSIL.

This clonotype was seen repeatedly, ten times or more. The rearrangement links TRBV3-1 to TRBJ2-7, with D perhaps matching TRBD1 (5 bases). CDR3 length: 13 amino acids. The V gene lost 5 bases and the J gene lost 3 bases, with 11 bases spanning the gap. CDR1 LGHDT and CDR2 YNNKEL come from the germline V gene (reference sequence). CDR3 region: CASSKGDVYEQYF. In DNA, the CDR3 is TGTGCCAGCAGCAAAGGGGATGTCTACGAGCAGTACTTC.